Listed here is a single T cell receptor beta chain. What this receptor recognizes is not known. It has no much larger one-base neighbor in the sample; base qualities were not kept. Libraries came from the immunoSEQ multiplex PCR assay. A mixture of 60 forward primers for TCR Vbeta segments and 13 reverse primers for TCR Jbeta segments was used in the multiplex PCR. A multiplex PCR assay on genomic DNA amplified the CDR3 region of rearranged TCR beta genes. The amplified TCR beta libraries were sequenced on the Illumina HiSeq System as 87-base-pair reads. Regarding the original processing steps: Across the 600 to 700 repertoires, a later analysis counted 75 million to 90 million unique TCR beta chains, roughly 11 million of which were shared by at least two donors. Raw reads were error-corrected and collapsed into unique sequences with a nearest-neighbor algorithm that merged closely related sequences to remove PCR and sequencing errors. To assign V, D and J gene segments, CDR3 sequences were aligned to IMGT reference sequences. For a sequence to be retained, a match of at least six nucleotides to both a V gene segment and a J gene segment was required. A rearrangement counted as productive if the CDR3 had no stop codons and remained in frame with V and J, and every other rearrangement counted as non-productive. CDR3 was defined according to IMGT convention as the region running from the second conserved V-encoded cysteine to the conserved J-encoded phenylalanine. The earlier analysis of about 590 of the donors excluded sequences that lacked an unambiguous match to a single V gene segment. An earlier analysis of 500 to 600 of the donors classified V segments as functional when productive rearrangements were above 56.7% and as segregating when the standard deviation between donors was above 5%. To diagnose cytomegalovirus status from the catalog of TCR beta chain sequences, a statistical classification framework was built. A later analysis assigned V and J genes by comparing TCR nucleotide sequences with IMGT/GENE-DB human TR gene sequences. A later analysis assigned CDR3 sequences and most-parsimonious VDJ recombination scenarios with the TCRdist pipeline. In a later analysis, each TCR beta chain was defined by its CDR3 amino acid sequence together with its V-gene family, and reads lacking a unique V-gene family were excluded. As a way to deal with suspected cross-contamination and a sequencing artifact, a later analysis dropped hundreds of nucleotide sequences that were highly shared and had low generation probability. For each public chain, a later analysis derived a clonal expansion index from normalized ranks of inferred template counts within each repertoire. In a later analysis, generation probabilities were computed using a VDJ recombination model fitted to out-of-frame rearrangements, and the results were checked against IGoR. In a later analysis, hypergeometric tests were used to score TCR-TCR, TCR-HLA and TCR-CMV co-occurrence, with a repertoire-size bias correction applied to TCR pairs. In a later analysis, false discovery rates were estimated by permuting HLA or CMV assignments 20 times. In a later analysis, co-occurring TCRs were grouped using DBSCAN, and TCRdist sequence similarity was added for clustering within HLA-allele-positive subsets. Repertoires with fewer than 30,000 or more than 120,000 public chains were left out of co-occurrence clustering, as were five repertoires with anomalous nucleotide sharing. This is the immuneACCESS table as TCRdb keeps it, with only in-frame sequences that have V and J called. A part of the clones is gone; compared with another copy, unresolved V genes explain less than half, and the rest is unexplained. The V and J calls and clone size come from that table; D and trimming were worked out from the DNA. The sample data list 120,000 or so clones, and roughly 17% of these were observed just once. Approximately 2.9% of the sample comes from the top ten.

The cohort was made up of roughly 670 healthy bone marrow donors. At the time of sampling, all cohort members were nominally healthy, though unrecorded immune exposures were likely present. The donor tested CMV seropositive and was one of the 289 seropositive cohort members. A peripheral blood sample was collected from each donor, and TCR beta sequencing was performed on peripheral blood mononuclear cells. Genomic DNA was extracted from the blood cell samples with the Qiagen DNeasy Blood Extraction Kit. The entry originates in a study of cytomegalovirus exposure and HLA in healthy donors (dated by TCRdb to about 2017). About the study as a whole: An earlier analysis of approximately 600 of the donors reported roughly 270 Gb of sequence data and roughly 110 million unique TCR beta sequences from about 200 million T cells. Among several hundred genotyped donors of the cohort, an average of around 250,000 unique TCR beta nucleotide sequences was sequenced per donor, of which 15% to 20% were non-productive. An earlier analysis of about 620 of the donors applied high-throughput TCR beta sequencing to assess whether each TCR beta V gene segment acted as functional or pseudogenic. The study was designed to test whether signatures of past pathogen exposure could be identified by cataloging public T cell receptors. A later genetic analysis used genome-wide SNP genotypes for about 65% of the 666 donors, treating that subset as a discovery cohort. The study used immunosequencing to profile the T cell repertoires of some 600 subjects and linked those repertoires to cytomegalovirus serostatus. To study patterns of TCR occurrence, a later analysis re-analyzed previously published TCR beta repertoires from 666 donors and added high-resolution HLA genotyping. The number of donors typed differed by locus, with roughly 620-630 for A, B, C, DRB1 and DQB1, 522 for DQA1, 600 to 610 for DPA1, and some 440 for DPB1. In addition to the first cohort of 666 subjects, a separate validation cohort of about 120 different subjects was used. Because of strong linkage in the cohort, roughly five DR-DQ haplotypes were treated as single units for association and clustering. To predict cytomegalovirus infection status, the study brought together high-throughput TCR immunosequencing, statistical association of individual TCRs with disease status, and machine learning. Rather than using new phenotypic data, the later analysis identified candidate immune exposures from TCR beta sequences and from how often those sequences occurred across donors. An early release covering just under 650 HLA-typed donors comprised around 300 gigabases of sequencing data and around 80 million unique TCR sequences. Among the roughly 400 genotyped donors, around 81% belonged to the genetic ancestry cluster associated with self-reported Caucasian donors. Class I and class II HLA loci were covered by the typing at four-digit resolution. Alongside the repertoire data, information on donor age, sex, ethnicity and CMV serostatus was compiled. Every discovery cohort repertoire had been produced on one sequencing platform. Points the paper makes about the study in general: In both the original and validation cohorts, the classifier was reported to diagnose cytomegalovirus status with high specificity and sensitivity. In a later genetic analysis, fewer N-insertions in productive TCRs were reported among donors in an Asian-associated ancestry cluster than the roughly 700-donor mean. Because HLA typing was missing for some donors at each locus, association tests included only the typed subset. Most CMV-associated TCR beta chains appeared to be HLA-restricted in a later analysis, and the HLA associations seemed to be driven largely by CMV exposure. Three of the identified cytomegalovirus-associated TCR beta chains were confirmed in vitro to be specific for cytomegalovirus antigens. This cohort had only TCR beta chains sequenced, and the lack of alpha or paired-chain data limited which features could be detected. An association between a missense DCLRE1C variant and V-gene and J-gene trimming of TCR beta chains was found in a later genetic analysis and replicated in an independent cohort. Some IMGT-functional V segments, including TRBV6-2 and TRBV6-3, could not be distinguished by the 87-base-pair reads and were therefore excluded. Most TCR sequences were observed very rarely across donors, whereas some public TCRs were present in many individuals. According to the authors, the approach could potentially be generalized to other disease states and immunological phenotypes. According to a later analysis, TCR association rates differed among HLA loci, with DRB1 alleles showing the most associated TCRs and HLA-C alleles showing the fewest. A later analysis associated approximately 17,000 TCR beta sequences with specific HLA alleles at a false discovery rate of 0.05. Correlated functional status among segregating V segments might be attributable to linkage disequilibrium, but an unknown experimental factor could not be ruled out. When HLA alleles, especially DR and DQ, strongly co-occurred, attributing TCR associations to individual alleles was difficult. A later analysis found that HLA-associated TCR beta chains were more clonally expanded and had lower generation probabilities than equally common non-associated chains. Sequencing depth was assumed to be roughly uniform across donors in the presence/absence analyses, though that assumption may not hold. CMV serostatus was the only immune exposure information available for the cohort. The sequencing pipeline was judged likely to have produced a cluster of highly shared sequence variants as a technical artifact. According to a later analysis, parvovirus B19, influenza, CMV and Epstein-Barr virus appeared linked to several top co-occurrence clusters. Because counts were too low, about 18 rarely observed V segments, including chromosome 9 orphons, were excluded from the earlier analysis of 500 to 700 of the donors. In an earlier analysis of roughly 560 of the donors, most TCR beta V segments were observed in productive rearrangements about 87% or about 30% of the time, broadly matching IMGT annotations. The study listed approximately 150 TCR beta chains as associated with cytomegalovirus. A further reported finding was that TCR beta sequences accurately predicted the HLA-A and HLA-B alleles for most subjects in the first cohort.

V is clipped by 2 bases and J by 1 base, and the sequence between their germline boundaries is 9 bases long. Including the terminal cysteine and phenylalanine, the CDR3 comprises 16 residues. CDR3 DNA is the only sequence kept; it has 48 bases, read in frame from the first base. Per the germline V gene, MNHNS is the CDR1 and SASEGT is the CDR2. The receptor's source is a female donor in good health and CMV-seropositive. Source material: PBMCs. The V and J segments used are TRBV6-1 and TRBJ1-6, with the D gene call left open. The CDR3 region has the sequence CASSELGGSYNSPLHF. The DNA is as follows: TGTGCCAGCAGTGAACTGGGCGGGTCCTATAATTCACCCCTCCACTTT.